Only one count was recorded for the clone carrying this T cell receptor beta chain. Its antigen is undetermined. The sample is drawn from a study of metastatic and nonmetastatic thyroid tumors. Study summary: Repertoires from blood and tumor or nodule tissue of malignant and benign thyroid patients were compared. Findings and limits, study-wide: In blood and tumor, TCR beta diversity was reportedly significantly higher in malignant thyroid tumors than in benign nodules.

TCRdb re-clonotyped the PCR reads via MiXCR. The sample holds about 32,000 clones, 25% seen once. Each patient came to thyroid surgery without any prior treatment (of any kind). CDR1 SGHVS and CDR2 FQNEAQ come from the germline V gene. The CDR3 sequence is 15 residues long. The ends lost 7 bases at V and 9 bases at J; junction bases unmatched: 13. Sequenced material: blood. The TCR comes from a female donor with papillary thyroid cancer or a benign thyroid nodule (not recorded which). Some clones in this sample may be carry-over from other donors' samples. V and J are TRBV7-8 and TRBJ2-1, with TRBD1 matching 9 bases. The CDR3 bases are TGTGCCAGCATCTCAATACAGGGGGCCGTTGGTGAGCAGTTCTTC. It codes for CASISIQGAVGEQFF.